The 26 T cell receptor beta chains listed next were all sequenced from one sample in a study of Graves' ophthalmopathy and Graves' hyperthyroidism. Amplified material comprised TCR beta CDR3 regions derived from RNA transcripts. The first-round RT-PCR employed HTBI primers together with the Qiagen OneStep RT-PCR kit. A multiplex PCR was then performed as the second round. MiXCR, applied by TCRdb to the multiplex PCR reads, yields one record per CDR3 protein. The sample records approximately 700,000 distinct CDR3 sequences, about two fifths being singletons. Input material: peripheral blood. The receptor source for this set is an adult man with Graves' ophthalmopathy.

This clonotype turned up a few times. This chain connects TRBV10-3 to TRBJ1-5; TRBD1 might be the D (6 bases). This CDR3 is built from 15 residues. The V gene's germline CDR1 is ENHRY and CDR2 SYGVKD. Trimming removed 4 bases from V and 11 bases from J, with 21 bases in between. The DNA of the CDR3 is TGTGCCATCAGTGCCAGGTCGACACAGGGCGGGACCCAGCATTTT. This sequence encodes CAISARSTQGGTQHF.

The chain couples TRBV5-1 to TRBJ1-2; a weak D match, TRBD1 (5 bases). In germline, CDR1 is SGHRS, CDR2 YFSETQ. V was trimmed by 5 bases and J by 6 bases, leaving 17 bases between them. The CDR3 spans 14 residues. The DNA for the CDR3 is TGCGCCAGCAGAACCCCCGGGACGGGCGATGGCTACACCTTC. Protein: CASRTPGTGDGYTF.

This clonotype was seen at least ten times. The chain couples TRBV7-9 to TRBJ2-7; D is unclear. The germline V and J ends were trimmed by 2 bases and 3 bases, with 14 bases remaining between them. Looked up from germline, CDR1 is SEHNR and CDR2 is FQNEAQ (reference sequence). CDR3 length: 15 amino acids. CDR3 nucleotides: TGTGCCAGCAGCTTACTCGTCGGAAACAGCTACGAGCAGTACTTC. Translated: CASSLLVGNSYEQYF.

This rearrangement joins TRBV11-1 to TRBJ1-4; D may be TRBD1 (5 bases). The germline V and J ends were trimmed by 8 bases and 7 bases, with 20 bases remaining between them. The CDR3 totals 15 residues. Germline V gene sequence: CDR1 SGHAT, CDR2 FQDESV (reference sequence). CDR3 coding DNA: TGTGCCAGCTCACCAGCCCCAGGGATTGGTGAAAAACTGTTTTTT. Its protein is CASSPAPGIGEKLFF.

Worth noting for this clonotype: Since a much larger clone is just one base distant, this may be a read error. The chain carries TRBV20-1 and TRBJ1-2, with 7 bases identical to TRBD1. This CDR3 spans 14 amino acids. Germline V CDR1 and CDR2: DFQATT, SNEGSKA (reference sequence). CDR3 loop: CSARGQGGGHGYTF. The CDR3 nucleotides read TGCAGTGCCAGAGGGCAGGGGGGAGGCCATGGCTACACCTTC.

This rearrangement joins TRBV27 to TRBJ2-7; no clear D. This CDR3 contains 13 residues. V was shortened by 5 bases and J by 3 bases, with 11 bases between the two germline ends. Germline V gene data show CDR1 as MNHEY and CDR2 as SMNVEV (reference sequence). CDR3: CASSESRRYEQYF. In DNA, the CDR3 is TGTGCCAGCAGTGAAAGCCGGCGCTACGAGCAGTACTTC.

This clonotype was counted a few times. This sequence joins TRBV20-1 and TRBJ2-7, with 7 bases that match TRBD2. V was pared by 6 bases and J by 5 bases, with 13 bases of the junction left unmatched. Germline CDR1 reads DFQATT; CDR2 reads SNEGSKA (reference sequence). There are 14 residues in the CDR3. CDR3 region: CSARGDRGWNEQYF. The CDR3 DNA reads as TGCAGTGCCCGGGGGGACCGGGGGTGGAACGAGCAGTACTTC.

As to this clonotype: One junction end does not reproduce the germline sequence, and a read error may be involved. This chain links TRBV20-1 with TRBJ2-5, with a possible D match to TRBD1 (5 bases). The CDR3 is 13 residues long. Germline CDR1 and CDR2: DFQATT and SNEGSKA (reference sequence). The CDR3 sequence is CSAGDSRNQPQYF. CDR3 sequence (DNA): TGCAGTGCTGGAGACAGCCGCAATCAGCCCCAGTACTTC.

This clonotype has just a few counts. J is TRBJ2-2 and V is TRBV7-2; D uncertain. Deletions cut 2 bases from V and 6 bases from J, with 7 bases between. The CDR3 has 13 residues. Germline CDR1 is SGHTA and CDR2 is FQGNSA. For the CDR3, the DNA is TGTGCCAGCAGCTTAATAGAAGCCGGGGAGCTGTTTTTT. It translates to CASSLIEAGELFF.

This chain links TRBV9 with TRBJ2-2, with 7 bases matching TRBD2. This CDR3 is 13 amino acids long. Germline loops: CDR1 SGDLS, CDR2 YYNGEE. V was pared by 3 bases and J by 9 bases, with 5 bases of the junction left unmatched. CDR3 in amino acids: CASSGGGSRELFF. In DNA form, the CDR3 reads TGTGCCAGCAGCGGCGGGGGAAGCCGGGAGCTGTTTTTT.

This clonotype was found many times. V is TRBV19 and J is TRBJ1-1, with D unresolved. CDR3 size: 13 residues. V was shortened by 6 bases and J by 4 bases, with 12 bases between the two germline ends. CDR1 is LNHDA, CDR2 SQIVND, per germline (reference sequence). This CDR3 reads CASSRSSSTEAFF. As DNA, the CDR3 is TGTGCCAGTAGCCGAAGTAGTAGCACTGAAGCTTTCTTT.

This clonotype was picked up many times. This chain uses TRBV10-3 with TRBJ1-5; D may be TRBD1 (5 bases). Trimming left V 6 bases short and J 1 base short, with 7 bases between. The V gene's germline CDR1 is ENHRY and CDR2 SYGVKD. The CDR3 has 13 amino acids. CDR3 sequence: CAIRRDSNQPQHF. Here the CDR3 DNA reads TGTGCCATCAGGAGGGACAGCAATCAGCCCCAGCATTTT.

The sample holds many counts of this clonotype. The chain has TRBV20-1 and TRBJ2-7; 10 nucleotides agree with TRBD2. J was trimmed by 4 bases and V by 3 bases; bases with no gene match: 3. In germline, CDR1 is DFQATT, CDR2 SNEGSKA (reference sequence). The CDR3 is 13 amino acids. In DNA, the CDR3 is TGCAGTGCTAGTCCGACTAGCGGGTACGAGCAGTACTTC. This gives the protein CSASPTSGYEQYF.

This clonotype was seen at least ten times. The chain is built from TRBV24-1 and TRBJ2-6; perhaps TRBD1 as D (6 bases). This CDR3 region has 16 residues. V lost 4 bases to trimming and J lost 0 bases, with 9 bases between them. Germline CDR1 KGHDR, CDR2 SFDVKD. In nucleotides, the CDR3 is TGTGCCACCAGTGACCCGGGACACTCTGGGGCCAACGTCCTGACTTTC. Its translation: CATSDPGHSGANVLTF.

V and J are TRBV27 and TRBJ2-7; the D is unclear. V lost 5 bases and J lost 7, with 15 bases in between. In germline, CDR1 is MNHEY, CDR2 SMNVEV (reference sequence). This CDR3 has 13 residues. CDR3 loop: CASSPILVGEQYF. Written as DNA, the CDR3 is TGTGCCAGCAGTCCCATTTTGGTTGGTGAGCAGTACTTC.

This clonotype was seen a few times. The rearrangement joins TRBV20-1 to TRBJ2-7; D call uncertain. The CDR3 runs to 11 residues. The germline V and J ends were trimmed by 0 bases and 6 bases, with 6 bases remaining between them. Looked up from germline, CDR1 is DFQATT and CDR2 is SNEGSKA (reference sequence). The CDR3 bases are TGCAGTGCTAGAGATAGAGTCGAGCAGTACTTC. The encoded protein is CSARDRVEQYF.

V gene TRBV10-3 combines with J gene TRBJ2-7, with a weak D call TRBD1 (6 bases). The CDR3 consists of 16 residues. Trimming pared 10 bases from V and 2 bases from J, leaving 24 bases between. Germline V lookup: CDR1 ENHRY, CDR2 SYGVKD. This CDR3 reads CASTSTRRDTPYEQYF. DNA of the CDR3: TGTGCCAGCACCTCTACCCGCCGGGACACACCCTACGAGCAGTACTTC.

The chain carries TRBV10-3 and TRBJ1-4, with D possibly TRBD1 on 6 matching bases. This CDR3 is built from 14 residues. Trimming left V 3 bases short and J 3 bases short, with 8 bases between. Germline values: CDR1 ENHRY, CDR2 SYGVKD. The DNA for the CDR3 is TGTGCCATCAGTGAAGGGGGATCTAATGAAAAACTGTTTTTT. Translating gives CAISEGGSNEKLFF.

This clonotype was seen at least ten times. This chain joins TRBV10-3 and TRBJ2-7, with D possibly matching TRBD2 (6 bases). V lost 6 bases and J lost 0, with 12 bases in between. CDR3 length equals 14 residues. In germline, CDR1 is ENHRY, CDR2 SYGVKD. The CDR3, as DNA: TGTGCCATCAGGGGGGGAGCAAGCTCCTACGAGCAGTACTTC. Translated: CAIRGGASSYEQYF.

The chain links TRBV29-1 to TRBJ2-5; D unclear. Trimming shortened V by 8 bases and J by 2 bases, and 9 bases separated the two germline ends. This CDR3 has 11 amino acids. The germline V gene encodes CDR1 SQVTM and CDR2 ANQGSEA. CDR3 loop: CSQVGQETQYF. The CDR3 DNA reads as TGCAGCCAAGTGGGGCAAGAGACCCAGTACTTC.

The rearrangement uses TRBV9 and TRBJ1-1; possible D gene TRBD1, 5 bases. V was clipped by 7 bases and J by 7 bases, with 11 bases between them. CDR1 and CDR2 (germline): SGDLS, YYNGEE. The CDR3 runs to 11 residues. The CDR3: CASEGANEAFF. CDR3 DNA: TGTGCCAGCGAAGGGGCGAATGAAGCTTTCTTT. Supplemented by reference TRBV9 and TRBJ1-1, the full variable domain reads DSGVTQTPKHLITATGQRVTLRCSPRSGDLSVYWYQQSLDQGLQFLIQYYNGEERAKGNILERFSAQQFPDLHSELNLSSLELGDSALYFCASEGANEAFFGQGTRLTVV.

The V gene is TRBV20-1, the J gene TRBJ2-5; TRBD1 might be the D (7 bases). The CDR3 sequence is 15 residues long. Germline V gene sequence: CDR1 DFQATT, CDR2 SNEGSKA (reference sequence). The V and J ends lost 6 bases and 0 bases respectively, with 17 bases between them. For the CDR3, the DNA is TGCAGTGCCAGGGGGACTGGGGACCACCAAGAGACCCAGTACTTC. Its translation is CSARGTGDHQETQYF.

About this clonotype: This may be a read error: a much more frequent sequence differs by one nucleotide. The gene calls are TRBV4-1 and TRBJ1-2, with 8 bases identical to TRBD1. This CDR3 is built from 15 residues. In germline, CDR1 is MGHRA, CDR2 YSYEKL. CDR3 protein: CASRQATTGDYGYTF. CDR3 sequence (DNA): TGCGCCAGCCGCCAAGCCACGACAGGGGACTATGGCTACACCTTC.

The chain couples TRBV2 to TRBJ1-1; D is possibly TRBD1 (5 bases). Germline CDR1 SNHLY, CDR2 FYNNEI. The CDR3 runs to 15 residues. Trimming removed 7 bases at V and 3 bases at J, with 18 bases between. The CDR3 DNA reads TGTGCCAGCATCCGAGGGACGGGTAGGGACACTGAAGCTTTCTTT. Its translation: CASIRGTGRDTEAFF.

The genes are TRBV7-8 and TRBJ1-4; TRBD1 agrees at 7 bases. The germline V gene encodes CDR1 SGHVS and CDR2 FQNEAQ. This CDR3 region has 15 residues. V lost 1 base and J lost 7; bases outside the gene matches: 6. The CDR3 DNA reads as TGTGCCAGCAGCTTAGTCCGGCAGGGGGGTGAAAAACTGTTTTTT. Protein sequence: CASSLVRQGGEKLFF.

This sequence joins TRBV7-9 and TRBJ2-5; the D is unclear. CDR1 is SEHNR and CDR2 is FQNEAQ in the germline V gene (reference sequence). V was trimmed by 4 bases and J by 9 bases, leaving 0 bases between them. The CDR3 runs 8 residues. This CDR3 is CASSSQYF. As DNA, the CDR3 is TGTGCCAGCAGCTCCCAGTACTTC.